Below are 6 T cell receptor beta chains sequenced from a single sample in a study of spatial heterogeneity in lung cancer. TCRdb used MiXCR to reprocess the 5' RACE reads, holding one entry per CDR3 protein. Of about 5,400 distinct CDR3 sequences in the sample, around a third are singletons; the top ten hold around 3.3%. Indicated time point: sample taken at primary tumor resection. Sequencing covered unsorted whole RNA taken from tumor, nontumor lung or frozen PBMC. The sample consisted of PBMCs, taken at surgery. These receptors all stem from a female donor with early-stage non-small cell lung cancer.

For this clonotype: Being off target in a library aimed at alpha chains, this beta chain has a size of little meaning. The chain couples TRBV2 to TRBJ2-5; D is possibly TRBD1 (5 bases). The CDR3 contains 12 residues. The ends were cut back, 7 bases at V and 5 bases at J, with 11 bases in the middle. Germline CDR1 reads SNHLY; CDR2 reads FYNNEI. CDR3: CASKWYRETQYF. CDR3 in DNA: TGTGCCAGCAAATGGTACAGGGAGACCCAGTACTTC.

A word on this clonotype: This beta chain slipped into a library made for alpha chains as a stray read, so its size is not meaningful. This sequence joins TRBV29-1 and TRBJ2-2, with D tentatively TRBD1 (6 bases). This CDR3 contains 14 residues. CDR1 and CDR2 from the germline V gene are SQVTM and ANQGSEA. V shed 4 bases and J shed 3 bases, with 12 bases lying between them. The CDR3: CSVATGTDTGELFF. As DNA, the CDR3 is TGCAGCGTTGCAACAGGGACGGACACCGGGGAGCTGTTTTTT.

A note on this clonotype: Found in a library prepared for alpha chains, this beta chain is an off-target read, and its abundance has little meaning. This chain connects TRBV11-3 to TRBJ2-1, with 8 positions matching TRBD2. Trimming removed 0 bases from V and 2 bases from J; junction bases left unmatched: 3. The CDR3 runs 16 residues. CDR1 SGHNT and CDR2 YENEEA come from the germline V gene. DNA of the CDR3: TGTGCCAGCAGCTTAGAGTCGCGGGGGGCCTACAATGAGCAGTTCTTC. Amino acids: CASSLESRGAYNEQFF.

Of note for this clonotype: This beta chain is off target for a library built for alpha chains, so its abundance means little. The chain recombines TRBV20-1 with TRBJ2-6, with D unresolved. V was shortened by 2 bases and J by 0 bases, with 5 bases between the two germline ends. The germline CDR1 and CDR2 sequences are DFQATT and SNEGSKA (reference sequence). There are 14 residues in the CDR3. In nucleotides, the CDR3 is TGCAGTGCTAGACCGGGCTCTGGGGCCAACGTCCTGACTTTC. This translates into CSARPGSGANVLTF.

This clonotype was seen only a few times. This beta chain slipped into a library made for alpha chains as a stray read, so its size is not meaningful. V is TRBV7-2 and J is TRBJ2-4, with D maybe TRBD1 (5 bases). V lost 0 bases and J lost 0, with 15 bases in between. This CDR3 has 18 residues. Looked up from germline, CDR1 is SGHTA and CDR2 is FQGNSA. CDR3 coding DNA: TGTGCCAGCAGCTTAGCGAAGACAGATACTCTAGCCAAAAACATTCAGTACTTC. This translates into CASSLAKTDTLAKNIQYF.

As concerns this clonotype: This beta chain appears as a stray read in a library generated for alpha chains; its size is not informative. This rearrangement joins TRBV12-3 or TRBV12-4 to TRBJ2-2; D possibly corresponds to TRBD1 (6 bases). CDR3 length: 15 residues. V shed 3 bases and J shed 2 bases, with 10 bases lying between them. The CDR3 protein is CASSFRQVNTGELFF. CDR3 coding DNA: TGTGCCAGCAGTTTTCGACAGGTCAACACCGGGGAGCTGTTTTTT.